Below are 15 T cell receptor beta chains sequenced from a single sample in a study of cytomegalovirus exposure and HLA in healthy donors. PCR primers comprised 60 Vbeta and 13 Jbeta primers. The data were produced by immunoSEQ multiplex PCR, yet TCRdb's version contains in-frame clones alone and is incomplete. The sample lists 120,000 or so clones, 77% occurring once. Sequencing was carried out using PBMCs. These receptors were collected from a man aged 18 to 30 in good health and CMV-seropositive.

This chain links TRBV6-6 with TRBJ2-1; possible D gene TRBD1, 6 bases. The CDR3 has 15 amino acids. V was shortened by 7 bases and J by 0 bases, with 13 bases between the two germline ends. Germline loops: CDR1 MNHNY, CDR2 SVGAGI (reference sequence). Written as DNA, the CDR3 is TGTGCCAGCACCTTGGGGGCGAGCTCCTACAATGAGCAGTTCTTC. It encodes CASTLGASSYNEQFF.

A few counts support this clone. The CDR3 protein is CASSDHSNYGYTF. The CDR3, as DNA: TGTGCCAGCAGTGATCACAGCAACTATGGCTACACCTTC. The rearrangement uses TRBV25-1 and TRBJ1-2, with no clear D. V lost 3 bases and J lost 2, with 7 bases in between. The CDR3 is made up of 13 amino acids. Germline V lookup: CDR1 MGHDK, CDR2 SYGVNS.

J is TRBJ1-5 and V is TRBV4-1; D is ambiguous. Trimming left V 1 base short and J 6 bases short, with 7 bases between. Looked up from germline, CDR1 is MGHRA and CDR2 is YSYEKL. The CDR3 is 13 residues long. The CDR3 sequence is CASSQALGQPQHF. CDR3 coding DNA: TGCGCCAGCAGCCAAGCTCTAGGTCAGCCCCAGCATTTT.

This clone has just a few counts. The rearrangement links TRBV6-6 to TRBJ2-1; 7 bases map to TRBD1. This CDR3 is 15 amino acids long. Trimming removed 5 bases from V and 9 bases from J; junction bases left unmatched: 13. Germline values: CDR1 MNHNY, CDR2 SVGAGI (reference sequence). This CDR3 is CASSQGQLGLVEQFF. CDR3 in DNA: TGTGCCAGCAGTCAGGGACAGCTCGGATTAGTTGAGCAGTTCTTC.

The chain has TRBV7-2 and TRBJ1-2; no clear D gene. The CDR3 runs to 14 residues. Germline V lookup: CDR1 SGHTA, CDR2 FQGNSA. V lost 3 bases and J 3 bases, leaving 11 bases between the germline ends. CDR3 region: CASSFSAVDYGYTF. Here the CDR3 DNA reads TGTGCCAGCAGCTTCTCTGCAGTTGACTATGGCTACACCTTC.

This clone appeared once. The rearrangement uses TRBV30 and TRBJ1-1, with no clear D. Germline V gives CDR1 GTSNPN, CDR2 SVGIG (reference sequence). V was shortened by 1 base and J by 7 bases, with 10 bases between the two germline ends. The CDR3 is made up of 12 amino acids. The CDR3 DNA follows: TGTGCCTGGAGTGACTTGATTGGTGAAGCTTTCTTT. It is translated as CAWSDLIGEAFF.

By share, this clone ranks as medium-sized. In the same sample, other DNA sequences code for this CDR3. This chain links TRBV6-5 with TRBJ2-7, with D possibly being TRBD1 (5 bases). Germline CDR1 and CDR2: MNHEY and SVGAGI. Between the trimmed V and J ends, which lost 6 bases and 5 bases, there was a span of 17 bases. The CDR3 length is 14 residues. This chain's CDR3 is CASSPARGGDEQYF. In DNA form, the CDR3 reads TGTGCCAGCAGCCCAGCAAGGGGTGGTGACGAGCAGTACTTC.

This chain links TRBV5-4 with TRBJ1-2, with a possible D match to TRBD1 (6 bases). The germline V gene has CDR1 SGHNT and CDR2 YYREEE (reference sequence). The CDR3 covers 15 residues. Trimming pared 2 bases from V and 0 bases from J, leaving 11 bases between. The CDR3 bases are TGTGCCAGCAGCTTCCGACAGGTAGCTAACTATGGCTACACCTTC. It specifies CASSFRQVANYGYTF. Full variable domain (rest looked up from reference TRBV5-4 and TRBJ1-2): ETGVTQSPTHLIKTRGQQVTLRCSSQSGHNTVSWYQQALGQGPQFIFQYYREEENGRGNFPPRFSGLQFPNYSSELNVNALELDDSALYLCASSFRQVANYGYTFGSGTRLTVV.

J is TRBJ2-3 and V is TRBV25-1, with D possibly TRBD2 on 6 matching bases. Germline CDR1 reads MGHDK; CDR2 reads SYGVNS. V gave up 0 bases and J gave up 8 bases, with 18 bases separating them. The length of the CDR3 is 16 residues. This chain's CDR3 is CASSEYRGRDRVTQYF. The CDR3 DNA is TGTGCCAGCAGTGAATATCGGGGGAGAGACCGGGTTACGCAGTATTTT.

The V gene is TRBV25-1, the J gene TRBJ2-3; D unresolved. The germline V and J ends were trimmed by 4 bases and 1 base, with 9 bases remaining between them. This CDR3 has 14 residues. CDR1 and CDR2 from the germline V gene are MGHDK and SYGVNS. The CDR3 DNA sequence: TGTGCCAGCAGTGGTAGCTCTCGCACAGATACGCAGTATTTT. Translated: CASSGSSRTDTQYF.

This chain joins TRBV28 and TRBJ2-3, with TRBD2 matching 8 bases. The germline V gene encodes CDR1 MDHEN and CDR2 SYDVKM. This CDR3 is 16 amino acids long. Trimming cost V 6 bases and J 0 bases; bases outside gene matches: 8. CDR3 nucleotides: TGTGCCAGCAGAAATAGCGGGGTACAGAGCACAGATACGCAGTATTTT. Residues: CASRNSGVQSTDTQYF.

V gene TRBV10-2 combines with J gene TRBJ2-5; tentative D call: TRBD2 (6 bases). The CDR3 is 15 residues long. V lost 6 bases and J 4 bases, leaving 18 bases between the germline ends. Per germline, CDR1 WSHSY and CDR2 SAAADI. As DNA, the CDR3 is TGCGCCAGCAGCCTAGGGGACTCCCCGGTAGAGACCCAGTACTTC. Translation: CASSLGDSPVETQYF.

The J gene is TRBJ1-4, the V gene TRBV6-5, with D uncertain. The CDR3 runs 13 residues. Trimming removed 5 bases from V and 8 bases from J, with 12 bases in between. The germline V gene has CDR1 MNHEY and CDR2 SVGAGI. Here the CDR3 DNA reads TGTGCCAGCAGTCAGGTCCTATTCGAAAAACTGTTTTTT. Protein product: CASSQVLFEKLFF.

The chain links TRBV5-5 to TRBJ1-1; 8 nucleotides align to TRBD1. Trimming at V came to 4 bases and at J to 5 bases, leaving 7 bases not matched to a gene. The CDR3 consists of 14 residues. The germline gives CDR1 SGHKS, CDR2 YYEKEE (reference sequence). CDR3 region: CASSLGQGSTEAFF. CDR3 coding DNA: TGTGCCAGCAGCCTCGGACAGGGTTCGACTGAAGCTTTCTTT.

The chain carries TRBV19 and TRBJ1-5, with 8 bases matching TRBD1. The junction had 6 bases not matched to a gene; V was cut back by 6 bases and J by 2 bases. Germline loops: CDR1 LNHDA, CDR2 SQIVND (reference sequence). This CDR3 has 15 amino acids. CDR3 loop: CASRGLQGGNQPQHF. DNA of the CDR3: TGTGCCAGTAGAGGGCTACAGGGGGGCAATCAGCCCCAGCATTTT.